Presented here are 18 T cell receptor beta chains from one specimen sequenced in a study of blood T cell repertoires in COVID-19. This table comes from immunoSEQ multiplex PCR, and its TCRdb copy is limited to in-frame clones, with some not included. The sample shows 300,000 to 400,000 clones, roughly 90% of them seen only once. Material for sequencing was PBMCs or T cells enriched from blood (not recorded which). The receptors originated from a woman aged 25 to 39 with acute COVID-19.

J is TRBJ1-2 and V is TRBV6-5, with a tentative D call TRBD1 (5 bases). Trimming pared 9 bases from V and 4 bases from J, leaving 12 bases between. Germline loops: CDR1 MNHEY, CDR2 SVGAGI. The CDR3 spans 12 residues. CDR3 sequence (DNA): TGTGCCAGTAACAGGCCCGGCTATGGCTACACCTTC. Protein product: CASNRPGYGYTF.

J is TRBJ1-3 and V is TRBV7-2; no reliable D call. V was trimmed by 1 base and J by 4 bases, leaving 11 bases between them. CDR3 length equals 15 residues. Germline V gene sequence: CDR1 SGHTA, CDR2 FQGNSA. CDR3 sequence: CASSLVAGSGNTIYF. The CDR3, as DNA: TGTGCCAGCAGCTTAGTAGCGGGTTCAGGAAACACCATATATTTT.

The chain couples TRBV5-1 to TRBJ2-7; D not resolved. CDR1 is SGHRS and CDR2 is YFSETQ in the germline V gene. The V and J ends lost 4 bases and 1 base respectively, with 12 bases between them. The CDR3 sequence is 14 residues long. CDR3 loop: CASSRMSGSYEQYF. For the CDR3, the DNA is TGCGCCAGCAGCCGAATGTCCGGTTCCTACGAGCAGTACTTC.

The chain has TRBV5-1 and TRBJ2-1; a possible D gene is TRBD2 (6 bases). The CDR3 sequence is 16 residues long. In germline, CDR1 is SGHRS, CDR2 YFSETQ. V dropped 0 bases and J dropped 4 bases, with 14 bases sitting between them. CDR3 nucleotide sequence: TGCGCCAGCAGCTTGGGACTAGGGTCGGCGTACAATGAGCAGTTCTTC. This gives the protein CASSLGLGSAYNEQFF.

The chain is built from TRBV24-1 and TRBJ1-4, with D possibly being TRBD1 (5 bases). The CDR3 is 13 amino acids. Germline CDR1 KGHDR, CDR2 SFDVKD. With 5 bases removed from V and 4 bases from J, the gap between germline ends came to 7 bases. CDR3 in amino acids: CATSARDNEKLFF. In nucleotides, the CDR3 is TGTGCCACCAGTGCCAGGGATAATGAAAAACTGTTTTTT.

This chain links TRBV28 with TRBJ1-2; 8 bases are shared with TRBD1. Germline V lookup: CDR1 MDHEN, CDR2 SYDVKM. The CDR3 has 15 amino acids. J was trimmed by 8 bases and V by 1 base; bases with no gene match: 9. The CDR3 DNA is TGTGCCAGCAGTTTATCTATCCCGGACAGGGAGGGCTACACCTTC. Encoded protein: CASSLSIPDREGYTF.

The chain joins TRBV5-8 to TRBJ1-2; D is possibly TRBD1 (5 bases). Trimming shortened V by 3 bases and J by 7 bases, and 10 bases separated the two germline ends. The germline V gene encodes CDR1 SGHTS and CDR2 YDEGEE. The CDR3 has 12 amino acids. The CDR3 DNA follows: TGTGCCAGCAGCTCGGGGGTCCCTGGCTACACCTTC. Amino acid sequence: CASSSGVPGYTF.

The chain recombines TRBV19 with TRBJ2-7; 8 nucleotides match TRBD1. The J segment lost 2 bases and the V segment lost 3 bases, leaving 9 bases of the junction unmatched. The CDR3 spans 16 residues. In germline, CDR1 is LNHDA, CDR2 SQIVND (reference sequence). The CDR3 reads CASSIRGPGQAYEQYF. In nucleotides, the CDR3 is TGTGCCAGTAGTATTCGGGGCCCGGGACAGGCCTACGAGCAGTACTTC.

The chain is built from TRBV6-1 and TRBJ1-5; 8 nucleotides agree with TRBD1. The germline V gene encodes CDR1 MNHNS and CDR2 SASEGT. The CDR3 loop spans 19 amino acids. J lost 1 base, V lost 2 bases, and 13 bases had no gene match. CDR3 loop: CASSERQGASFRSNQPQHF. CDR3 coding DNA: TGTGCCAGCAGTGAACGGCAGGGGGCTTCGTTTAGGAGCAATCAGCCCCAGCATTTT.

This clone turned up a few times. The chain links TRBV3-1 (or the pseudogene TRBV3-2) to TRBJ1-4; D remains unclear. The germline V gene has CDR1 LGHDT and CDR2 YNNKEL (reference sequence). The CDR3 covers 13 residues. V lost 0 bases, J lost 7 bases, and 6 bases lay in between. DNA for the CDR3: TGTGCCAGCAGCCAAGATTCCGGTGAAAAACTGTTTTTT. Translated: CASSQDSGEKLFF.

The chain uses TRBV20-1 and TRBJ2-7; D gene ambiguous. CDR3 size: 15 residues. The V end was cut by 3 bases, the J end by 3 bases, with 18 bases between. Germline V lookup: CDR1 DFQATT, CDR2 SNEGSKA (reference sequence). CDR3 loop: CSASDLVRGNYEQYF. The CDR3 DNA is TGCAGTGCTAGTGATCTTGTCCGCGGAAACTACGAGCAGTACTTC.

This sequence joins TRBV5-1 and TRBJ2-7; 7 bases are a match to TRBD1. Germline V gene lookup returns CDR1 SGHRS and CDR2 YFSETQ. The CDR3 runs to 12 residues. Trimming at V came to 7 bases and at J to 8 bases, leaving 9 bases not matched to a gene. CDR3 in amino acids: CASAGTDTKQYF. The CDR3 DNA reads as TGCGCCAGCGCTGGGACAGATACGAAGCAGTACTTC. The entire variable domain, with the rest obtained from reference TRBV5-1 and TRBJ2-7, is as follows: KAGVTQTPRYLIKTRGQQVTLSCSPISGHRSVSWYQQTPGQGLQFLFEYFSETQRNKGNFPGRFSGRQFSNSRSEMNVSTLELGDSALYLCASAGTDTKQYFGPGTRLTVT.

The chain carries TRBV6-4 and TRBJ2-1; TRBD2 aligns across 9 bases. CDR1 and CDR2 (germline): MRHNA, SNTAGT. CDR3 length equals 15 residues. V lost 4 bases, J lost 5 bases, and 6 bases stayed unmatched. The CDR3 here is CASSVGGGADNEQFF. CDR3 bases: TGTGCCAGCAGTGTCGGCGGGGGGGCTGACAATGAGCAGTTCTTC.

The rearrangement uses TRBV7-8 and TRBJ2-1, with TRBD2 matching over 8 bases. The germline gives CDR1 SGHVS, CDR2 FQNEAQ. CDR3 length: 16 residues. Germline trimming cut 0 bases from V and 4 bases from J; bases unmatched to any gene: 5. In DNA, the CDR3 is TGTGCCAGCAGCTTAGCAGAAGCGGGGGCTTACAATGAGCAGTTCTTC. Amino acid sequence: CASSLAEAGAYNEQFF.

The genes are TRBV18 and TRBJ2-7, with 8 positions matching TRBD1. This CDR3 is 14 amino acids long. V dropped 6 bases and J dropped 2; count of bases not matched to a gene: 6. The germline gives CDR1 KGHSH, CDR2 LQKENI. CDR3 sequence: CASSTTGDAYEQYF. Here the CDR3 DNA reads TGTGCCAGCTCCACGACAGGGGATGCCTACGAGCAGTACTTC.

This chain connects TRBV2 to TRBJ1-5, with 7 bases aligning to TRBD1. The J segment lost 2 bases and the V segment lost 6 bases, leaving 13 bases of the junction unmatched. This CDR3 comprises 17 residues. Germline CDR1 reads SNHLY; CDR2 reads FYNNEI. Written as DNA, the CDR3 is TGTGCCAGCAGAGCCTCCGGGACAGTCGATCGCAATCAGCCCCAGCATTTT. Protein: CASRASGTVDRNQPQHF.

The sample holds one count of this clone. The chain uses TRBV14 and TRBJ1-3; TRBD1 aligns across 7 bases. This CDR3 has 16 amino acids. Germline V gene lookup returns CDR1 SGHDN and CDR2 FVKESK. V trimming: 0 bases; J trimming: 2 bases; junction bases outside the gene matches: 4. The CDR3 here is CASSQETGVTGNTIYF. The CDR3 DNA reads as TGTGCCAGCAGCCAAGAAACAGGGGTTACTGGAAACACCATATATTTT.

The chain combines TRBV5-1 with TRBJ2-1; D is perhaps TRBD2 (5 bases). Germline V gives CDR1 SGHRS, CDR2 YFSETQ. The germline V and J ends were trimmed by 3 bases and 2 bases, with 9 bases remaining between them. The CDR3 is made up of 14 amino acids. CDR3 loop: CASSYGNTYNEQFF. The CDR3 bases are TGCGCCAGCAGCTACGGGAACACCTACAATGAGCAGTTCTTC. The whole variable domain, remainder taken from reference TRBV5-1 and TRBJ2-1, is KAGVTQTPRYLIKTRGQQVTLSCSPISGHRSVSWYQQTPGQGLQFLFEYFSETQRNKGNFPGRFSGRQFSNSRSEMNVSTLELGDSALYLCASSYGNTYNEQFFGPGTRLTVL.